This TCR beta chain originates from a study of blood T cell repertoires in COVID-19. V gave up 1 base and J gave up 5 bases; unmatched junction bases: 11. Germline lookup yields CDR1 SGHVS and CDR2 FQNEAQ. The CDR3 is made up of 18 amino acids. Study processing details: Amplification with reference gene primers provided the estimates of nucleated cell counts. Using immunoSEQ multiplex PCR, the repertoire was profiled, and TCRdb retains in-frame clones only, with some absent. V and J calls plus clone size are reproduced from that table; the DNA served to infer D and trimming. The sample includes a few hundred thousand clones, 88% of them seen just once.

This clonotype originated in a woman in her 30s with COVID-19, enrolled during active disease. This chain connects TRBV7-8 to TRBJ2-1; 10 bases map to TRBD2. Material for sequencing was peripheral blood. The CDR3 region has the DNA TGTGCCAGCAGCTTAGGGGGTAGGGGGACTAGCGAAGACAATGAGCAGTTCTTC. Its translation: CASSLGGRGTSEDNEQFF.